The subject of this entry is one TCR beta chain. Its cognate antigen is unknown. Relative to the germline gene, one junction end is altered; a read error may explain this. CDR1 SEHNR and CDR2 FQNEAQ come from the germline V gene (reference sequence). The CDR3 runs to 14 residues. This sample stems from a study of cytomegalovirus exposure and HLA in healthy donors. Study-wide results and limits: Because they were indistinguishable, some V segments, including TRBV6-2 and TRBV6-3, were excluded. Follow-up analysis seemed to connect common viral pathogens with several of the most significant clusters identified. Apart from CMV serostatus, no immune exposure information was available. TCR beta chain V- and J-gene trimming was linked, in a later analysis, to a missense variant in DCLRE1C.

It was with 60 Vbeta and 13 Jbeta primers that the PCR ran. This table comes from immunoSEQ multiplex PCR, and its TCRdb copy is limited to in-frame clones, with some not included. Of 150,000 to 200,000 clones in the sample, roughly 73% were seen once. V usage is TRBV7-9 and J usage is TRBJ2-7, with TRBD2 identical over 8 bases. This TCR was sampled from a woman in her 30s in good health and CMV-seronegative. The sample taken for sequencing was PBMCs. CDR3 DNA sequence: TGTTCCAGCAGCCGCCGGGGGGGGACATACGAGCAGTACTTC. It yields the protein CSSSRRGGTYEQYF.